The TCR beta chain under discussion was sequenced for a study of blood T cell repertoires in COVID-19. Across the study: Whether acute or convalescent, the COVID-19 samples came from the United States, Italy and Spain.

Per the study methods: Reference gene primer amplification in the assay estimated nucleated cell counts. Libraries were prepared by immunoSEQ multiplex PCR; TCRdb keeps only in-frame clonotypes and omits some of them. V and J calls plus clone size are reproduced from that table; the DNA served to infer D and trimming. The sample shows approximately 45,000 clones, more than 75% of them seen only once. The CDR3 spans 13 residues. CDR1 MGHDK and CDR2 SYGVNS come from the germline V gene. The V gene end was trimmed by 6 bases and the J gene end by 8 bases; junction bases not matched to a gene: 4. This chain links TRBV25-1 with TRBJ1-1; 12 bases match TRBD1. The sample was peripheral blood. The source is a human donor in a cohort sampled during active COVID-19. The CDR3 sequence is CASSPGTGGEAFF. The CDR3 DNA is TGTGCCAGCAGCCCCGGGACAGGGGGCGAAGCTTTCTTT.